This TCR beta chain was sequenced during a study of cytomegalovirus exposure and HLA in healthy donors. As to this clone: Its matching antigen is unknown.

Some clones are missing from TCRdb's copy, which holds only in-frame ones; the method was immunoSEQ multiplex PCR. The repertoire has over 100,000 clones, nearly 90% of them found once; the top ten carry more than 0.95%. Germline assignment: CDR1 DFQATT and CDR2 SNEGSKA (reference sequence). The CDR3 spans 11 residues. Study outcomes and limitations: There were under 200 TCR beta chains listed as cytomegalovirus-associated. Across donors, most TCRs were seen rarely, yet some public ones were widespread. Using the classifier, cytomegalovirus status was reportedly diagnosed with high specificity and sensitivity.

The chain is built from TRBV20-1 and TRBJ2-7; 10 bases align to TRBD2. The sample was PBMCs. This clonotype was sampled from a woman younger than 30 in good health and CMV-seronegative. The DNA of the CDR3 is TGCATCCTAGCGGGGGACTACGAGCAGTACTTC. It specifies CILAGDYEQYF.